Listed below are T cell receptor beta chains from one sample, sequenced in a study of T-cell memory formation after mild COVID-19. TCRdb itself ran the 5' RACE reads through MiXCR, one entry per CDR3 protein. The sample shows 250,000 to 300,000 distinct CDR3 sequences, 16% of them seen only once. Sequenced input: PBMCs or a T cell subset sorted from them (not recorded which). The receptor source for this set is a man aged 18 to 30 who had mild COVID-19 (a few samples of this study predate the infection). Cell type and time point are not known. Each CDR3 is given with its conserved first and last residue. The order of the fields is clone size, J gene, V gene, D gene, CDR3 DNA, CDR3 protein. The D gene is left open where the match is weak. Not all rows give a size; the values are once, few, many and, for expanded clones, a class.

many TRBJ2-7 TRBV7-8 TRBD1 TGTGCCAGCAGCGGCCGGGACAGGGTCACATACGAGCAGTACTTC CASSGRDRVTYEQYF
few TRBJ2-7 TRBV2 NA TGTGCCAGCAGTGACCAGAGATTAATAAGAAGTGGGTACTTC CASSDQRLIRSGYF
few TRBJ2-3 TRBV6-1 TRBD1 TGTGCCAGCATTCTCGACAGGGTTGCAGATACGCAGTATTTT CASILDRVADTQYF
few TRBJ2-1 TRBV5-1 TRBD2 TGCGCCAGCAGGAAAGGCCTAGCGGGGGACAATGAGCAGTTCTTC CASRKGLAGDNEQFF
few TRBJ2-5 TRBV9 TRBD1 TGTGCCAGCAGCGTTGGGACAGTGTACCAAGAGACCCAGTACTTC CASSVGTVYQETQYF
many TRBJ2-1 TRBV4-1 TRBD2 TGCGCCAGCAGCCAAGATAAGCGGGGGGGCTTCCCTGAGCAGTTCTTC CASSQDKRGGFPEQFF
NA TRBJ2-1 TRBV4-3 TRBD1 TGCGCCAGCAGCCAACGGCCGGGACAGCTGAAGGGTGAGCAGTTCTTC CASSQRPGQLKGEQFF
few TRBJ2-1 TRBV12-3/TRBV12-4 TRBD2 TGTGCCAGCAGCGGGACTAGTGGGTTCGTCGATGAGCAGTTCTTC CASSGTSGFVDEQFF
many TRBJ2-7 TRBV7-2 NA TGTGCCAGCAGCTCCCGCTCCAGGGGCCCCTACGAGCAGTACTTC CASSSRSRGPYEQYF
once TRBJ1-1 TRBV3-1 NA TGTGCCAGCAGCCAGGGGGGAAGGGAAAACACTGAAGCTTTCTTT CASSQGGRENTEAFF
few TRBJ2-3 TRBV4-3 TRBD2 TGCGCCAGCAGCGCGCGGGGGGGCCGAGATACGCAGTATTTT CASSARGGRDTQYF
few TRBJ2-2 TRBV5-1 TRBD1 TGCGCCAGCAGGGCAGGGGGCTTCACCGGGGAGCTGTTTTTT CASRAGGFTGELFF
few TRBJ1-1 TRBV5-1 NA TGCGCCAGCAGCTTCGTAGGAAAGAACACTGAAGCTTTCTTT CASSFVGKNTEAFF
few TRBJ1-3 TRBV4-1 NA TGCGCCAGCAGCCTAAGGGGGGCTGGAAACACCATATATTTT CASSLRGAGNTIYF
few TRBJ2-5 TRBV20-1 NA TGCAGTGCTAGAGATCAAGGAGAGCAAATGGCGACCCAGTACTTC CSARDQGEQMATQYF
few TRBJ2-5 TRBV14 NA TGTGCCAGCAGTCAAAACAGGGAGACCCAGTACTTC CASSQNRETQYF
few TRBJ2-3 TRBV4-2 TRBD2 TGTGCCAGCAGCCAAGATCCCGGGGGGGCCAATCCCGCCACAGATACGCAGTATTTT CASSQDPGGANPATDTQYF
NA TRBJ1-1 TRBV18 NA TGTGCCAGCTCACCACCTGGGAAAGAAGCTTTCTTT CASSPPGKEAFF
few TRBJ2-3 TRBV7-9 NA TGTGCCAGCAGCTTAGGGGCCTTTGGGACTACGCAGTATTTT CASSLGAFGTTQYF
few TRBJ2-7 TRBV20-1 TRBD1 TGCAGTGCAAGACAGGGAAGTTTCGAGCAGTACTTC CSARQGSFEQYF
many TRBJ2-2 TRBV15 TRBD2 TGTGCCACAAGACTAGCGGGGAACACCGGGGAGCTGTTTTTT CATRLAGNTGELFF
NA TRBJ2-2 TRBV12-3/TRBV12-4 NA TGTGCCAGCAGTCTCCGTTTAAACGGGGAGCTGTTTTTT CASSLRLNGELFF
NA TRBJ1-1 TRBV7-2 NA TGTGCCAGCAGCTTGATGGTGAACACTGAAGCTTTCTTT CASSLMVNTEAFF
NA TRBJ2-3 TRBV7-8 NA TGTGCCAGCAGCATCTCTAGAATTGTCGATACGCAGTATTTT CASSISRIVDTQYF
few TRBJ2-7 TRBV29-1 TRBD1 TGCAGCGTTGGGACAGGGGTAATAAGTTTGGGAGAGCAGTACTTC CSVGTGVISLGEQYF
few TRBJ2-1 TRBV7-2 NA TGTGCCAGCAGCTGGGGAGGGCAGGGGACCTACAATGAGCAGTTCTTC CASSWGGQGTYNEQFF
NA TRBJ1-2 TRBV4-3 NA TGCGCCAGCAGCCAAGATCGTGGGGGGAACTATGGCTACACCTTC CASSQDRGGNYGYTF
NA TRBJ2-3 TRBV7-8 NA TGTGCCAGCTGGGGGGAGACAGGCACAGATACGCAGTATTTT CASWGETGTDTQYF
few TRBJ2-5 TRBV6-2/TRBV6-3 NA TGTGCCAGCAGTTATCCCGCCTTAGCCGGGGGATTGGAAGAGACCCAGTACTTC CASSYPALAGGLEETQYF
NA TRBJ1-2 TRBV24-1 TRBD1 TGTGCCACCAGTGACCGTGGACAGGAGATTTATGGCTACACCTTC CATSDRGQEIYGYTF
NA TRBJ2-7 TRBV5-1 NA TGCGCCAGCAGCTTCGGCGCGAACAGCTACGAGCAGTACTTC CASSFGANSYEQYF
many TRBJ1-2 TRBV20-1 NA TGCAGTGCTGTCAGGGTTGACATTAATGGCTACACCTTC CSAVRVDINGYTF
NA TRBJ1-2 TRBV18 TRBD1 TGTGCCAGCTCACCCGGGACAGGGGATCTCTATGGCTACACCTTC CASSPGTGDLYGYTF
few TRBJ1-5 TRBV7-9 NA TGTGCTTGGAGCCGGGGGCCCAATCAGCCCCAGCATTTT CAWSRGPNQPQHF
NA TRBJ2-1 TRBV30 NA TGTGCCTGGGGACTTAACAATGAGCAGTTCTTC CAWGLNNEQFF
NA TRBJ2-1 TRBV5-4 TRBD2 TGTGCCAGCAGCTTGTTTAGCGGGGGGCCCTACAATGAGCAGTTCTTC CASSLFSGGPYNEQFF
NA TRBJ1-6 TRBV12-3/TRBV12-4 NA TGTGCCAGCAGTTTCGGGGCTAATTCACCCCTCCACTTT CASSFGANSPLHF
many TRBJ2-3 TRBV4-3 TRBD2 TGCGCCAGCAGCCAAGAACTAGCGGGGGGCCCGACAGATACGCAGTATTTT CASSQELAGGPTDTQYF
NA TRBJ2-7 TRBV7-8 TRBD2 TGTGCCAGCCGGGCTAGCGGCTCCTACGAGCAGTACTTC CASRASGSYEQYF
NA TRBJ2-5 TRBV20-1 TRBD2 TGCAGTGGCACTAGCGGGGCATGGACCCAGTACTTC CSGTSGAWTQYF
NA TRBJ1-2 TRBV4-1 NA TGCGCCAGCAGCCCCCAGTCGGCTTCTAACTATGGCTACACCTTC CASSPQSASNYGYTF
many TRBJ2-5 TRBV7-2 NA TGTGCCAGCAGTCGCAGGATGGGGGGCCAAGAGACCCAGTACTTC CASSRRMGGQETQYF
NA TRBJ2-3 TRBV6-1 NA TGTGCCAGCAGTGAAGCGGGCCCGCCCCAGTATTTT CASSEAGPPQYF
NA TRBJ2-3 TRBV5-6 NA TGTGCCAGCAGCTCGTGGAGTTTAGGCACAGATACGCAGTATTTT CASSSWSLGTDTQYF
few TRBJ1-1 TRBV2 TRBD1 TGTGCCAGCATTATCGACAGGGGACGGGCTTTCTTT CASIIDRGRAFF
NA TRBJ1-2 TRBV6-2/TRBV6-3 NA TGTGCCAGCAGTTACACGGGTGGAGCTGGCTACACCTTC CASSYTGGAGYTF
NA TRBJ1-1 TRBV2 NA TGTGCCAGTAATGGCAGGGTGTGGGACACTGAAGCTTTCTTT CASNGRVWDTEAFF
few TRBJ2-1 TRBV29-1 NA TGCAGCGTAAAGGGCGGGACAATGATGGAGCAGTTCTTC CSVKGGTMMEQFF
few TRBJ2-3 TRBV4-2 NA TGTGCCAGCAGCCAAGTGGGAGGCCGGGGATGGGCAGATACGCAGTATTTT CASSQVGGRGWADTQYF
few TRBJ2-1 TRBV14 NA TGTGCCAGCAGCAAAAGGCGCACCTACAATGAGCAGTTCTTC CASSKRRTYNEQFF
NA TRBJ2-3 TRBV9 NA TGTGCCAGCAGCGTAGTTGATACAGGCACAGATACGCAGTATTTT CASSVVDTGTDTQYF
NA TRBJ1-2 TRBV7-9 NA TGTGCCAGCAGCTTAGTCGGCAGGGGTTTAGATGGCTACACCTTC CASSLVGRGLDGYTF
few TRBJ1-2 TRBV20-1 NA TGCAGTGCCCGGCGGAGGGGTCTTAACTATGGCTACACCTTC CSARRRGLNYGYTF
NA TRBJ2-3 TRBV18 NA TGTGCCAGCTCGTCACTCAGGGGCCCCTCAGATACGCAGTATTTT CASSSLRGPSDTQYF
few TRBJ1-1 TRBV6-2/TRBV6-3 TRBD1 TGTGCCAGCAGTTACCATACGAAGGGACAGGGGGCTTTCTTT CASSYHTKGQGAFF
few TRBJ2-1 TRBV18 NA TGTGCCAGCTCCCCCAGTGGCGAGCTTGAGCAGTTCTTC CASSPSGELEQFF
few TRBJ1-2 TRBV9 NA TGTGCCAGCAGCGTAGGGGTCATTAACTATGGCTACACCTTC CASSVGVINYGYTF
few TRBJ1-4 TRBV20-1 TRBD1 TGCAGTGCTAGCGACTCAGGACAGGGGGGTGAAAAACTGTTTTTT CSASDSGQGGEKLFF
NA TRBJ2-2 TRBV4-1 NA TGCGCCAGCAGCCAAGGGACCTCGAACACCGGGGAGCTGTTTTTT CASSQGTSNTGELFF
few TRBJ2-3 TRBV27 TRBD2 TGTGCCAGCAGCCACGGGACTAGCGGGGGGGCCGTCGGTGGGGATACGCAGTATTTT CASSHGTSGGAVGGDTQYF